This T cell receptor (beta chain) was sequenced in a study of OX40 agonist ivuxolimab in advanced cancers. Across the whole study: Dose-escalation subjects each had hepatocellular carcinoma, melanoma, renal cell or head and neck cancer. Of mixed ages from about 23 to 79 and averaging roughly 66 years, the group was about 80% male.

At baseline, cycle 4 day 1, and cycle 7 day 1, blood was sampled. Regarding this clone: Its antigen is currently unknown.

Assay used: immunoSEQ multiplex PCR; TCRdb lists only in-frame clones, some missing. This sample carries roughly 100,000 clones, around 82% of them seen once, and the ten largest clones take 3% to 4.5%. Germline loops: CDR1 LNHNV, CDR2 YYDKDF (reference sequence). The J segment lost 2 bases and the V segment lost 7 bases, leaving 15 bases of the junction unmatched. The CDR3 is 17 residues long. Study conclusions and caveats: Among the least clonally expanded were partial responders at 0.1-3.0 mg/kg.

The sequence came from an adult with an advanced solid tumor such as melanoma, head and neck, liver or kidney cancer. The material was CD4+ or CD8+ T cells sorted from blood, obtained in a trial of the OX40 agonist ivuxolimab. The chain recombines TRBV15 with TRBJ2-3, with 7 bases lining up with TRBD2. DNA for the CDR3: TGTGCCACCACCCCGTCCCCCCGACTAGCCCTCACAGATACGCAGTATTTT. Translating it yields CATTPSPRLALTDTQYF.